The next 8 T cell receptor beta chains were all read from a single sample in a study of blood T cell repertoires in COVID-19. TCRdb's copy holds only in-frame clones and misses some; the assay was immunoSEQ multiplex PCR. Of about 310,000 clones in the sample, 90% were seen once. Sequenced material: peripheral blood. The receptors originated from a middle-aged woman with COVID-19, enrolled during active disease.

This clone occurred once. CDR3 sequence (DNA): TGTGCCAGCGGAAAGGGACAGTTTTTAGGGCAGTACTTC. Residues: CASGKGQFLGQYF. The chain has TRBV12-3 or TRBV12-4 and TRBJ2-7; 7 nucleotides match TRBD1. This CDR3 is built from 13 residues. J lost 9 bases, V lost 8 bases, and 13 bases had no gene match.

The chain is built from TRBV18 and TRBJ1-5; TRBD1 is a possible D gene (5 bases). Germline values: CDR1 KGHSH, CDR2 LQKENI. V lost 2 bases to trimming and J lost 5 bases, with 13 bases between them. The CDR3 runs 15 residues. The CDR3 loop is CASSPAAGDYQPQHF. The CDR3 DNA follows: TGTGCCAGCTCACCAGCTGCCGGGGACTATCAGCCCCAGCATTTT.

The chain joins TRBV27 to TRBJ1-6, with unresolved D. Germline V gene lookup returns CDR1 MNHEY and CDR2 SMNVEV (reference sequence). The CDR3 consists of 16 residues. V lost 5 bases, J lost 4 bases, and 15 bases lay in between. CDR3 region: CASSPPRENYNSPLHF. The CDR3 nucleotides read TGTGCCAGCAGTCCCCCCCGGGAAAATTATAATTCACCCCTCCACTTT.

This clone was recorded only once. V usage is TRBV5-1 and J usage is TRBJ2-1; 10 positions agree with TRBD2. V shed 4 bases and J 5 bases; nucleotides not matched to a gene: 6. The germline gives CDR1 SGHRS, CDR2 YFSETQ. This CDR3 contains 15 residues. CDR3 nucleotides: TGCGCCAGCAGCGCGGGACTAGCGAGGAACAATGAGCAGTTCTTC. It codes for CASSAGLARNNEQFF.

The rearrangement joins TRBV6-2 or TRBV6-3 to TRBJ1-3; D call uncertain. Looked up from germline, CDR1 is MNHEY and CDR2 is SVGEGT. The CDR3 is made up of 15 amino acids. Trimming took off 2 bases at V and 0 bases at J, with 8 bases between the two ends. CDR3 sequence (DNA): TGTGCCAGCAGTTACGCGGGATTCTCTGGAAACACCATATATTTT. This translates into CASSYAGFSGNTIYF.

V and J are TRBV9 and TRBJ1-1; 9 bases agree with TRBD1. The CDR3 spans 16 residues. Trimming took 0 bases from V and 5 from J; bases not matched to a gene: 8. Germline V gene data show CDR1 as SGDLS and CDR2 as YYNGEE. CDR3: CASSVGFWTGETEAFF. The CDR3 nucleotides read TGTGCCAGCAGCGTAGGGTTCTGGACAGGGGAGACTGAAGCTTTCTTT.

The J gene is TRBJ2-1, the V gene TRBV11-3; D is unclear. Germline-derived CDR1 and CDR2 are SGHNT and YENEEA. Deletions cut 2 bases from V and 9 bases from J, with 5 bases between. The CDR3 is made up of 11 amino acids. The CDR3, as DNA: TGTGCCAGCAGCTTACTCGGTGAGCAGTTCTTC. Translating it yields CASSLLGEQFF.

CDR3 protein: CASSFTSRLATALQETQYF. Here the CDR3 DNA reads TGTGCCAGCAGTTTTACGTCCAGGCTCGCCACGGCCCTACAAGAGACCCAGTACTTC. The V and J genes are TRBV28 and TRBJ2-5; no clear D. Germline-derived CDR1 and CDR2 are MDHEN and SYDVKM. The V end was cut by 3 bases, the J end by 2 bases, with 25 bases between. The CDR3 is 19 amino acids.